This T cell receptor beta chain stems from a study of OX40 agonist ivuxolimab in advanced cancers. For the study at large: Ivuxolimab, an antibody that agonizes OX40 (CD134), was administered to the patients. Patients received intravenous ivuxolimab every 2 weeks at 0.01 to 10 mg/kg. Three dose-escalation patients had partial responses: one with hepatocellular carcinoma and two with cutaneous melanoma.

Autoimmune disease history or systemic immunosuppression excluded patients. Sequencing used immunoSEQ multiplex PCR; TCRdb keeps in-frame clones, though not all of them. Among roughly 38,000 clones listed, over 80% were seen once. The CDR3 covers 11 residues. Per germline, CDR1 SGHDT and CDR2 YYEEEE. V was pared by 4 bases and J by 9 bases, with 8 bases between. The sequenced sample was CD4+ or CD8+ T cells sorted from blood, obtained in a trial of the OX40 agonist ivuxolimab. The receptor was derived from an adult with an advanced solid tumor such as melanoma, head and neck, liver or kidney cancer. The J gene is TRBJ2-1, the V gene TRBV5-6; no firm D call. CDR3 in amino acids: CASSATSEQFF. The CDR3 nucleotides read TGTGCCAGCAGCGCTACTTCTGAGCAGTTCTTC. Drawing the rest from reference TRBV5-6 and TRBJ2-1, the complete variable domain is DAGVTQSPTHLIKTRGQQVTLRCSPKSGHDTVSWYQQALGQGPQFIFQYYEEEERQRGNFPDRFSGHQFPNYSSELNVNALLLGDSALYLCASSATSEQFFGPGTRLTVL.